One TCR beta chain is described in this entry. What it binds is not known. This record belongs to a study of shared clonotypes between healthy human individuals. General study findings and limits: Among donors, sharing of clonotypes was expected to be affected by sequencing depth. Clonotypes not shared had lower generation probabilities than those common to all four donors.

Germline CDR1 is MNHEY and CDR2 is SVGAGI. This CDR3 has 15 residues. The germline V and J ends were trimmed by 0 bases and 3 bases, with 8 bases remaining between them. Sequencing was performed with immunoSEQ multiplex PCR; in TCRdb, only in-frame clones are kept and a portion is missing. Altogether a few hundred thousand clones are present, roughly 96% being singletons, with the ten largest covering about 0.32%. This chain connects TRBV6-5 to TRBJ2-2, with D perhaps TRBD1 or TRBD2 (5 bases each). Material for sequencing was memory CD8+ T cells sorted from blood. Subset specified: CD45RO+ cells pooled with CCR7-negative TemRA cells. This TCR derives from a man younger than 45 in good health. The CDR3, as DNA: TGTGCCAGCAGTTACTCTAGGGACGACACCGGGGAGCTGTTTTTT. It is translated as CASSYSRDDTGELFF.